The rows below give T cell receptor beta chains drawn from one sample of a study of blood T cell repertoires in COVID-19. The repertoire was sequenced with immunoSEQ multiplex PCR; TCRdb's copy has only in-frame clones and lacks some. This sample has approximately 60,000 clones, with roughly 78% found just once. Sequencing used peripheral blood. All receptors come from an elderly woman with acute or convalescent COVID-19. The conserved cysteine and the conserved F or W are not part of the CDR3 here. Each record gives: CDR3 length, J gene, D gene, V gene, CDR3 protein. The D gene is left open where the match is weak.

>12|TRBJ1-3|.|TRBV28
ASSFSTGGNTIY
>12|TRBJ1-1|.|TRBV14
ASSQVGGSVRAF
>15|TRBJ2-7|.|TRBV5-1
ASSLVSGWSTSYEQY
>16|TRBJ2-4|.|TRBV4-1
ASSPPSGQGGGKNIQY
>11|TRBJ2-1|TRBD2|TRBV5-1
ASSFLAGGWEF
>13|TRBJ1-2|.|TRBV24-1
ATNSDSPFNYGYT
>13|TRBJ2-7|TRBD2|TRBV11-2
ASSPELAEPYEQY
>13|TRBJ2-3|TRBD2|TRBV5-4
ASRTSGKSTDTQY
>15|TRBJ1-3|.|TRBV4-1
ASSQGGGESPGNTIY
>12|TRBJ1-1|.|TRBV5-8
ASSLVQKNTEAF
>12|TRBJ2-1|.|TRBV27
ASSDSGNYNEQF
>15|TRBJ1-2|TRBD1|TRBV7-8
ASSLVRAVQGGYGYT
>13|TRBJ2-1|TRBD2|TRBV7-3
ASSYDGGVYNEQF
>12|TRBJ1-2|.|TRBV18
ASLSRRADYGYT
>15|TRBJ2-7|TRBD2|TRBV24-1
ATSDLAGGRGINEQY
>16|TRBJ2-3|TRBD1|TRBV28
ASSPLDGTGLSTDTQY
>14|TRBJ2-7|TRBD2|TRBV6-1
ASSESTSGKTYEQY
>11|TRBJ2-2|.|TRBV11-3
ASSRHSTGELF
>15|TRBJ2-6|TRBD2|TRBV18
ASSPPFGGTGANVLT
>14|TRBJ2-3|.|TRBV7-2
ASSLRDSGSLDTQY
>17|TRBJ2-5|TRBD2|TRBV3-1/TRBV3-2
ASSQDGRLAGGDQETQY
>11|TRBJ1-2|TRBD1|TRBV12-3/TRBV12-4
ASRATGVFGYT
>13|TRBJ2-1|TRBD2|TRBV5-1
ASSRPEDGGDEQF
>13|TRBJ2-7|TRBD2|TRBV6-5
ASGQAAGVEYEQY
>13|TRBJ2-6|.|TRBV18
ASSTGVTGANVLT
>14|TRBJ2-6|.|TRBV7-6
ASSLATGSGANVLT
>12|TRBJ2-1|.|TRBV11-2
ASSLVDTYNEQF
>12|TRBJ1-6|.|TRBV3-1/TRBV3-2
ASSHTGRNSPLH
>12|TRBJ2-2|TRBD2|TRBV5-1
ASRRGGNTGELF
>12|TRBJ1-2|.|TRBV5-4
ASSFYGRDQGYT